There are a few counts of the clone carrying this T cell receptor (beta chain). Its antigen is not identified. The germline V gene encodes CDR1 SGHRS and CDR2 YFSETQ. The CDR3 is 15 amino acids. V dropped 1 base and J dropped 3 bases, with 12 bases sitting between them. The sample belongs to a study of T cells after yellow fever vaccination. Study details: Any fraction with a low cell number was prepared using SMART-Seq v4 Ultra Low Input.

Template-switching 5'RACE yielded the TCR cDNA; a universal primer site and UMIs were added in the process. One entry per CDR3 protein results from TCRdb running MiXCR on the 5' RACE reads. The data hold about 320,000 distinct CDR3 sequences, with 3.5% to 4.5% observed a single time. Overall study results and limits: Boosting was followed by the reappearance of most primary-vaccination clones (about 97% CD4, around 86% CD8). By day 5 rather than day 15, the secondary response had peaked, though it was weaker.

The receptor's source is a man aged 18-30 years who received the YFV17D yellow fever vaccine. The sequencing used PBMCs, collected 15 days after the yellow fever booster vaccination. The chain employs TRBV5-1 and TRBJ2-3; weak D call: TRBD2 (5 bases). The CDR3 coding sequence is TGCGCCAGCAGCTTGAACAGCGGCGGGACAGATACGCAGTATTTT. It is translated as CASSLNSGGTDTQYF.